These T cell receptor beta chains were read from a single sample in a study of blood T cell repertoires in COVID-19. The data were produced by immunoSEQ multiplex PCR, yet TCRdb's version contains in-frame clones alone and is incomplete. The table shows about 220,000 clones, with approximately 80% occurring only once. Material for sequencing was PBMCs or T cells enriched from blood (not recorded which). These receptors all come from a woman aged 55 to 70 who had recovered from COVID-19. Each CDR3 is given with its conserved first and last residue. The D gene is left open where the match is weak. Expanded clones get a size class; other rows say once, few or many, or leave the size out.

TRBD1	NA	TRBV15	TRBJ2-3	TGTGCCACCAGCAGAGATTTAGACAGGGTCACCTCAGATACGCAGTATTTT	CATSRDLDRVTSDTQYF
TRBD1	NA	TRBV18	TRBJ2-3	TGTGCCAGCTCGACCGGGACAGGGATCGCAGATACGCAGTATTTT	CASSTGTGIADTQYF
TRBD2	NA	TRBV29-1	TRBJ2-7	TGCAGCGCCCGGGGGGGGATTGGCGAGCAGTACTTC	CSARGGIGEQYF
NA	NA	TRBV9	TRBJ1-6	TGTGCCAGCAGCCAGGGGACCTTGAATTCACCCCTCCACTTT	CASSQGTLNSPLHF
TRBD2	NA	TRBV7-2	TRBJ2-3	TGTGCCAGCAGCTTAGGCGGGAGTGGTATTGCTACGCAGTATTTT	CASSLGGSGIATQYF
NA	NA	TRBV20-1	TRBJ1-1	TGCAGTGCCAGGTGGAACACTGAAGCTTTCTTT	CSARWNTEAFF
TRBD1	NA	TRBV11-2	TRBJ1-3	TGTGCCAGCAGCGTTGACAGGGGGTCAGGAAACACCATATATTTT	CASSVDRGSGNTIYF
TRBD1	few	TRBV7-9	TRBJ2-3	TGTGCCAGCAGCCCGAACCTAGGACAGGAAGGCGGGGATACGCAGTATTTT	CASSPNLGQEGGDTQYF
TRBD2	NA	TRBV27	TRBJ2-7	TGTGCCAGCAGTGGACTCCGAGCGGGGGGGGCCTACGAGCAGTACTTC	CASSGLRAGGAYEQYF
TRBD1	few	TRBV9	TRBJ1-5	TGTGCCAGCAGCCCGGGACAGGCCCCATCGCAGCCCCAGCATTTT	CASSPGQAPSQPQHF
NA	NA	TRBV19	TRBJ2-1	TGTGCCAGTAGTCCCCCCGAGGGTAGGTCCTACAATGAGCAGTTCTTC	CASSPPEGRSYNEQFF
NA	NA	TRBV2	TRBJ2-2	TGTGCCAGCAGTGAAGTGTTAGTCACCGGGGAGCTGTTTTTT	CASSEVLVTGELFF
TRBD1	NA	TRBV7-9	TRBJ2-7	TGTGCCAGCATCCCAAACAGGGGGCGTTTCAACGAGCAGTACTTC	CASIPNRGRFNEQYF